Included here is one T cell receptor (beta chain) sequence, with context. These data originate in a study of cytomegalovirus exposure and HLA in healthy donors. The CDR3 is made up of 13 amino acids. The germline V gene encodes CDR1 SGHTA and CDR2 FQGTGA. PCR primers comprised 60 Vbeta and 13 Jbeta primers. Sequencing used immunoSEQ multiplex PCR; TCRdb keeps in-frame clones, though not all of them. The sample yields under 80,000 clones, roughly 80% seen once. The sequence was obtained from a woman aged 35 to 49 in good health and CMV-seronegative. The chain uses TRBV7-3 and TRBJ2-5; D is perhaps TRBD1 (6 bases). The J call is doubtful: the DNA matches TRBJ2-7 better. Sequencing input: PBMCs. CDR3 protein: CASSLTGTLEQYF. The DNA for the CDR3 is TGTGCCAGCAGCTTAACGGGGACACTCGAGCAGTACTTC.